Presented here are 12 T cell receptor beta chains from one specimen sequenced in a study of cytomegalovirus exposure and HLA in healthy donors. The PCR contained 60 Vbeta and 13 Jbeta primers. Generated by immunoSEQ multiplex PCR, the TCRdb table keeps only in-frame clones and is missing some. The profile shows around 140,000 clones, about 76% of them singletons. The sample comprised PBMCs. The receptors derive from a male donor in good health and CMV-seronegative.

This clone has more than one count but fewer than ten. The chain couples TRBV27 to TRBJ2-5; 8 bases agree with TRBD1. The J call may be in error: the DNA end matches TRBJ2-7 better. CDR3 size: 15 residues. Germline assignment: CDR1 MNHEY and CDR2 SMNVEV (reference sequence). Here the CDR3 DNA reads TGTGCCAGCAGTTTATCGGGGACAGGTATTAACGAGCAGTACTTC. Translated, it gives CASSLSGTGINEQYF.

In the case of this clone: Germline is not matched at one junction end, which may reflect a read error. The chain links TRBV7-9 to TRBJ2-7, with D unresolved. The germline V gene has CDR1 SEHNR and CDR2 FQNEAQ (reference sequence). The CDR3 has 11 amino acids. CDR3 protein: CSSSLAYEQYF. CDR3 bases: TGTTCCAGCAGCCTCGCCTACGAGCAGTACTTC.

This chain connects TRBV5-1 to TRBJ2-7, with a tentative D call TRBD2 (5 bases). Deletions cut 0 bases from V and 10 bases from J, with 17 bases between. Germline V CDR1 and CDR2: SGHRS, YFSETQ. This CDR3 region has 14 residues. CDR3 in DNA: TGCGCCAGCAGCTTGGAGGCGGGCAGCTCATTCCAGTACTTC. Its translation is CASSLEAGSSFQYF.

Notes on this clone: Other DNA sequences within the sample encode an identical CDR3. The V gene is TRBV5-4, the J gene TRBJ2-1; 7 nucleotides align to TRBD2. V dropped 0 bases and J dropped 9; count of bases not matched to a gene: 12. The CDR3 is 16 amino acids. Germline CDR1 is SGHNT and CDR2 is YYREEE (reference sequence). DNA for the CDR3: TGTGCCAGCAGCTTGGCCGAAGCGGGACTGATGAGTGAGCAGTTCTTC. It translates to CASSLAEAGLMSEQFF. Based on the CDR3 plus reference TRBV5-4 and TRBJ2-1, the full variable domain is ETGVTQSPTHLIKTRGQQVTLRCSSQSGHNTVSWYQQALGQGPQFIFQYYREEENGRGNFPPRFSGLQFPNYSSELNVNALELDDSALYLCASSLAEAGLMSEQFFGPGTRLTVL.

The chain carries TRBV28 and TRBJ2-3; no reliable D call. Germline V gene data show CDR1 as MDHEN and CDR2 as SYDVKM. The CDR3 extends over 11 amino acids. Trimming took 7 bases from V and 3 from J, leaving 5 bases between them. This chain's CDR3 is CASKRTDTQYF. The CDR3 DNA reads TGTGCCAGCAAACGGACAGATACGCAGTATTTT.

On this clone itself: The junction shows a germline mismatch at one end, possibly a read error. The CDR3 nucleotides read TGTGCCAGCAGCGGCGCCCCGGGAAACACCACATATTTT. As protein: CASSGAPGNTTYF. The rearrangement joins TRBV7-3 to TRBJ1-3; no definite D call. CDR3 length equals 13 residues. The germline CDR1 and CDR2 sequences are SGHTA and FQGTGA. The complete variable domain, with remaining parts taken from reference TRBV7-3 and TRBJ1-3, reads GAGVSQTPSNKVTEKGKYVELRCDPISGHTALYWYRQSLGQGPEFLIYFQGTGAADDSGLPNDRFFAVRPEGSVSTLKIQRTERGDSAVYLCASSGAPGNTTYFGEGSWLTVV.

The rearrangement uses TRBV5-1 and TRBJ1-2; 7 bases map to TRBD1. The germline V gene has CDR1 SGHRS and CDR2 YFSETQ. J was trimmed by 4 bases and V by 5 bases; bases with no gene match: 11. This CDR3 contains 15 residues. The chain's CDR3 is CASSFEGGASYGYTF. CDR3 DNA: TGCGCCAGCAGTTTTGAAGGGGGCGCGAGCTATGGCTACACCTTC.

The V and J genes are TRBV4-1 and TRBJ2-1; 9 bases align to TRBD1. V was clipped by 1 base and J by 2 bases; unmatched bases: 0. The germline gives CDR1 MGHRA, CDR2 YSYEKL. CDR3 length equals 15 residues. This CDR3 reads CASSQGTGAYNEQFF. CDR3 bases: TGCGCCAGCAGCCAAGGGACAGGGGCCTACAATGAGCAGTTCTTC.

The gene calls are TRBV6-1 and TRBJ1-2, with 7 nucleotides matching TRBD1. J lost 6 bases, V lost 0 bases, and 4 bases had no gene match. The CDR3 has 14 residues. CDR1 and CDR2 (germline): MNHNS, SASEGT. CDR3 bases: TGTGCCAGCAGTGAAGCTACAGGGGTTAATGGCTACACCTTC. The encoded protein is CASSEATGVNGYTF.

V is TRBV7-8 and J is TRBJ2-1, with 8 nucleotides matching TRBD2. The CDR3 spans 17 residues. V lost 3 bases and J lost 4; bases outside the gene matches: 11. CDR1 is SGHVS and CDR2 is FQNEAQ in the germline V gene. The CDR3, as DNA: TGTGCCAGCAGCTTTGGGGGACGGACTAGCCCTTACAATGAGCAGTTCTTC. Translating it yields CASSFGGRTSPYNEQFF.

The CDR3 DNA reads as TGTGCCAGCAGTGAAGAGGGGCGCTATGGCTACACCTTC. Translating it yields CASSEEGRYGYTF. The chain carries TRBV6-1 and TRBJ1-2; D possibly corresponds to TRBD1 (5 bases). V lost 1 base and J 4 bases, leaving 7 bases between the germline ends. Per the germline V gene, CDR1 is MNHNS and CDR2 is SASEGT. The CDR3 runs to 13 residues.

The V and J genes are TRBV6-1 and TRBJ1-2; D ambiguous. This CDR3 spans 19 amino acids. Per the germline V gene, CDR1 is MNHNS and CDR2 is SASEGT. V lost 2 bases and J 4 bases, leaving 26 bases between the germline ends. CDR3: CASSESEVNSRFGPYGYTF. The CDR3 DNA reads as TGTGCCAGCAGTGAATCGGAGGTAAATTCGAGATTTGGGCCCTATGGCTACACCTTC.